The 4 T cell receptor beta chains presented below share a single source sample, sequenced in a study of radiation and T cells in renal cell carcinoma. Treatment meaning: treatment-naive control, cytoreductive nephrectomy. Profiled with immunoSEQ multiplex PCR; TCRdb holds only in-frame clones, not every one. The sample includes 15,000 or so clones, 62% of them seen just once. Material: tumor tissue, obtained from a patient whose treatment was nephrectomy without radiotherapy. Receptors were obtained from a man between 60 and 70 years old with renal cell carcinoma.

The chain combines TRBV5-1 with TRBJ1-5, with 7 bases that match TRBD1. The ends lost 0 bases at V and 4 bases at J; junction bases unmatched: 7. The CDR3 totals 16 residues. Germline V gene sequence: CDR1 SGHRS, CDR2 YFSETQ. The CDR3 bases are TGCGCCAGCAGCTTGGAGATTACAGGGGCGAATCAGCCCCAGCATTTT. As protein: CASSLEITGANQPQHF.

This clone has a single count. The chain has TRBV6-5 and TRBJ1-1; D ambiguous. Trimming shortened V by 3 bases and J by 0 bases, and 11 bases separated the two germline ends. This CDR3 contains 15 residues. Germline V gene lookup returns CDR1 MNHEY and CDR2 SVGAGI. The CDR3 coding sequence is TGTGCCAGCAGTTATGAGCCTAACATGAACACTGAAGCTTTCTTT. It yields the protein CASSYEPNMNTEAFF.

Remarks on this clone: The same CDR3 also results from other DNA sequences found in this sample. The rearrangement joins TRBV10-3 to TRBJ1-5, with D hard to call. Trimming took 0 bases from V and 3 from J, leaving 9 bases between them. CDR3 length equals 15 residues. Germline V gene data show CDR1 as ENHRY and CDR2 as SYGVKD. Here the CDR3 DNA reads TGTGCCATCAGTGAGTCAGGAGGGTTCAATCAGCCCCAGCATTTT. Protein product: CAISESGGFNQPQHF.

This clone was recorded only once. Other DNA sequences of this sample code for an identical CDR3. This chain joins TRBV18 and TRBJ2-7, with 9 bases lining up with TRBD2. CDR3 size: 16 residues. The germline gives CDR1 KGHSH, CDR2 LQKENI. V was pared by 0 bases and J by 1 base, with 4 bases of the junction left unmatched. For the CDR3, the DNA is TGTGCCAGCTCACCACCGGGTAGCGGGGGATCCTACGAGCAGTACTTC. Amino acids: CASSPPGSGGSYEQYF.